This T cell receptor (beta chain) came from a study of T-cell memory formation after mild COVID-19. Germline V lookup: CDR1 KGHDR, CDR2 SFDVKD. Losses at the gene ends were 9 bases for V and 0 bases for J; bases not matched to a gene: 3. The CDR3 has 14 residues. TCRdb re-derived calls from the 5' RACE reads in MiXCR, one entry per CDR3 protein. Among 400,000 to 500,000 distinct CDR3 sequences listed, 20% were seen once. The clonotype comes from an adult woman who had mild COVID-19 (a few samples of this study predate the infection). Cell type and time point are not known. The sample taken for sequencing was PBMCs or a T cell subset sorted from them (not recorded which). The J gene is TRBJ2-2, the V gene TRBV24-1; 7 bases align to TRBD2. The DNA of the CDR3 is TGTGCCACCCGTGGGAGGGCGAACACCGGGGAGCTGTTTTTT. It is translated as CATRGRANTGELFF.